This T cell receptor (beta chain) was identified in a study of blood T cell repertoires in COVID-19. Study-wide context: Collection of acute and convalescent COVID-19 samples took place in the United States, Italy and Spain. PBMCs, B-cell-depleted T cells, or T cells were the source of the cDNA or gDNA that made up the material.

This CDR3 spans 14 amino acids. In the authors' workflow: For nucleated cells, counts were estimated from reference gene primer amplification. Repertoires were generated with immunoSEQ multiplex PCR, while TCRdb's copy carries only in-frame clones and drops some. The V and J calls and clone size are taken from that table; D and trimming were inferred from the DNA. The sample records about 160,000 clones, approximately 87% being singletons. The TCR originated in a woman in her seventies with COVID-19, enrolled during active disease. The chain uses TRBV21-1 and TRBJ1-2; the table's TRBD1 call for D was not verified on the DNA. TRBV21-1 is classified as a pseudogene. Sequenced sample: peripheral blood. The chain's CDR3 is CASSATGGGDGYTF. DNA of the CDR3: TGTGCCAGCAGCGCAACAGGGGGCGGAGATGGCTACACCTTC.